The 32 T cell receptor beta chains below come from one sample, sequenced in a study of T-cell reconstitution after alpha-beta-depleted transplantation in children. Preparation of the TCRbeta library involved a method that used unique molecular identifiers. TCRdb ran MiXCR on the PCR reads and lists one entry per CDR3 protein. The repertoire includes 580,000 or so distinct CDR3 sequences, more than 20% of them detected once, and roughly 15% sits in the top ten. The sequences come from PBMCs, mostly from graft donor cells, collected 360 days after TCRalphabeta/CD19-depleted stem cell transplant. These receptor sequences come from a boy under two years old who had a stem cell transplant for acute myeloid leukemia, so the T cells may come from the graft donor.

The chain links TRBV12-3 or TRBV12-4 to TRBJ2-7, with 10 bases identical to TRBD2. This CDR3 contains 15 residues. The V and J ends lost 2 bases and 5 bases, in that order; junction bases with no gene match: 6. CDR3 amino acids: CASSLMGLAGDEQYF. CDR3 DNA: TGTGCCAGCAGTTTAATGGGTCTAGCGGGGGACGAGCAGTACTTC.

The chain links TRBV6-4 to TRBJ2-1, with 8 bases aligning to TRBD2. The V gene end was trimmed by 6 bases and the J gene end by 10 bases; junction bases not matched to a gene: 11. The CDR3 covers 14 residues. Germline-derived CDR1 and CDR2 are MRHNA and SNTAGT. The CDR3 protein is CASSPIGGAREQFF. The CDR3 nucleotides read TGTGCCAGCAGCCCAATCGGGGGGGCGAGGGAGCAGTTCTTC.

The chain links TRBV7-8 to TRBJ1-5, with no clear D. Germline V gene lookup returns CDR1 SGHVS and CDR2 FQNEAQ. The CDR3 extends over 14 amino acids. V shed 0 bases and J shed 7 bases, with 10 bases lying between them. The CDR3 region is CASSLAGPGQPQHF. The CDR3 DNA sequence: TGTGCCAGCAGCTTAGCAGGACCCGGGCAGCCCCAGCATTTT. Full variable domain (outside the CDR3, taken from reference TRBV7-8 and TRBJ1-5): GAGVSQSPRYKVAKRGQDVALRCDPISGHVSLFWYQQALGQGPEFLTYFQNEAQLDKSGLPSDRFFAERPEGSVSTLKIQRTQQEDSAVYLCASSLAGPGQPQHFGDGTRLSIL.

The CDR3 DNA sequence: TGTGCCAGCAGTTACACCCCCGATCGGAGGCCGTTCTTC. It codes for CASSYTPDRRPFF. The V gene is TRBV6-5, the J gene TRBJ2-1; maybe TRBD2 (5 bases). The V end lost 2 bases, the J end lost 15 bases, and 17 bases lay between the germline ends. The germline V gene has CDR1 MNHEY and CDR2 SVGAGI. The CDR3 extends over 13 amino acids.

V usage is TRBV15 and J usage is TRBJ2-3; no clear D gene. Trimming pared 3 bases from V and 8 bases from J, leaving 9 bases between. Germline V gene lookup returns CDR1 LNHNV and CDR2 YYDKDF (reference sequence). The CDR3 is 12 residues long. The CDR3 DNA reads TGTGCCACCAGCAGTGGAAGTGGTACGCAGTATTTT. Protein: CATSSGSGTQYF.

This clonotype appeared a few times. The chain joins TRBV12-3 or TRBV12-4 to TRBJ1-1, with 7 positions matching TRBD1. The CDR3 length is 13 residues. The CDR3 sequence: CTSRTGVNTEAFF. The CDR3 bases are TGTACTTCGAGAACAGGGGTGAACACTGAAGCTTTCTTT.

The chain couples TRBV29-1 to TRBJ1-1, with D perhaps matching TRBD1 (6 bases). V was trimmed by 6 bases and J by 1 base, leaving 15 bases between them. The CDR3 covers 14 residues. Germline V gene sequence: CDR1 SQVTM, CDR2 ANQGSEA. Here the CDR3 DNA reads TGCAGCGTCCGAGTGGGGGCGACGAACACTGAAGCTTTCTTT. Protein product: CSVRVGATNTEAFF.

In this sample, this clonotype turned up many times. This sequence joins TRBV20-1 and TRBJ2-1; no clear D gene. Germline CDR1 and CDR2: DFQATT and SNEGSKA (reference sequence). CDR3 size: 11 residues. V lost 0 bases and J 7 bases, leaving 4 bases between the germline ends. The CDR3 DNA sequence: TGCAGTGCTAGAGATTTAAATGAGCAGTTCTTC. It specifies CSARDLNEQFF.

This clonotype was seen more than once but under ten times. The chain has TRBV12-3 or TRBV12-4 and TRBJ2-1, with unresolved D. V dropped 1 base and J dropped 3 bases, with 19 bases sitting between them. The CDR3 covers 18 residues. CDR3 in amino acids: CASSLVLRWLPNYNEQFF. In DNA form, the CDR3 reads TGTGCCAGCAGTTTAGTATTGAGATGGTTGCCTAACTACAATGAGCAGTTCTTC.

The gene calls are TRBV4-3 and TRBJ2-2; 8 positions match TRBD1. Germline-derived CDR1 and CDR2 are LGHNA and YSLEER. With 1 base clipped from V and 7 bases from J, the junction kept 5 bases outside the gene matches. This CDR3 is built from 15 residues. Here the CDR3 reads CASSQGRGLIGELFF. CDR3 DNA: TGCGCCAGCAGCCAAGGCAGGGGGCTTATCGGGGAGCTGTTTTTT.

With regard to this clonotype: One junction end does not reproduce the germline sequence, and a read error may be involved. The CDR3 here is CTSSDLAGGRQTLQETQYF. The DNA for the CDR3 is TGTACCAGCAGTGACCTAGCGGGGGGGCGTCAGACGCTCCAAGAGACCCAGTACTTC. This chain joins TRBV6-4 and TRBJ2-5; 12 nucleotides line up with TRBD2. The CDR3 has 19 amino acids. Germline CDR1 MRHNA, CDR2 SNTAGT.

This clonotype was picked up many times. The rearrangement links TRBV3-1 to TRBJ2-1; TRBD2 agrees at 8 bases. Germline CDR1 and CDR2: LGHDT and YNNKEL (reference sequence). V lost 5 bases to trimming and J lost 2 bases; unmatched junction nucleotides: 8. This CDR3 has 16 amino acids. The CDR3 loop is CASSGTPGGAYNEQFF. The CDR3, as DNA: TGTGCCAGCAGCGGAACCCCCGGGGGGGCCTACAATGAGCAGTTCTTC.

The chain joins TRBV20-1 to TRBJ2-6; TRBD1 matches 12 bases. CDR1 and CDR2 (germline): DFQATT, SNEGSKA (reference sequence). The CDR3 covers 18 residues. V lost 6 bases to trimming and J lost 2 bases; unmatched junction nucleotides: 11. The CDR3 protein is CSAPALGQGAAGANVLTF. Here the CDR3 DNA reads TGCAGTGCCCCCGCTCTGGGACAGGGGGCGGCTGGGGCCAACGTCCTGACTTTC.

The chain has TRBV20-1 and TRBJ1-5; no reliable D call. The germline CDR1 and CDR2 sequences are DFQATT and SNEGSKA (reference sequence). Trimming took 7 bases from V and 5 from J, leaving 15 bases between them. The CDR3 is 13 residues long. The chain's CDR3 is CSGRRTAYQPQHF. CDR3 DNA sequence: TGCAGTGGCCGCCGGACGGCCTATCAGCCCCAGCATTTT.

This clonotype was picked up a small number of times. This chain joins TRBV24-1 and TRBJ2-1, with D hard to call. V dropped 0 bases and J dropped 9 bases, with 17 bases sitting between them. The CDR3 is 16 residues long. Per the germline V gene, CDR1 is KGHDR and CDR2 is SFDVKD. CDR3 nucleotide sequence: TGTGCCACCAGTGATTTGGCTGGAAGTGACACGGGTGAGCAGTTCTTC. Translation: CATSDLAGSDTGEQFF.

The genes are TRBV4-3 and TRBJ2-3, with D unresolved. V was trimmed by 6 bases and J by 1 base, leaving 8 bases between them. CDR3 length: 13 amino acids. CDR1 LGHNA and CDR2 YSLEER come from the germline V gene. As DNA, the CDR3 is TGCGCCAGCAGGGATGCGGGCACAGATACGCAGTATTTT. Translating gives CASRDAGTDTQYF.

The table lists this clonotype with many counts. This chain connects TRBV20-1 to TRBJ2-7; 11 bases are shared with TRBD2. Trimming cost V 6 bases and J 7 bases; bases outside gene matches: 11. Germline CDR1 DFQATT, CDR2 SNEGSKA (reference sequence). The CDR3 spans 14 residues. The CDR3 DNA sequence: TGCAGTGCAGGATTAGCGGGGGGGCCGAGAGAGCAGTACTTC. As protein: CSAGLAGGPREQYF.

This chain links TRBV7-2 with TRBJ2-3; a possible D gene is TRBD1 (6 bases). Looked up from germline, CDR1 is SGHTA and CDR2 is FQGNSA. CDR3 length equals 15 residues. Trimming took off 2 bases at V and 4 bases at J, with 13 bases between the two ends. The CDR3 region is CASSLQRQGSDTQYF. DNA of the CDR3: TGTGCCAGCAGCTTACAACGGCAGGGGTCAGATACGCAGTATTTT.

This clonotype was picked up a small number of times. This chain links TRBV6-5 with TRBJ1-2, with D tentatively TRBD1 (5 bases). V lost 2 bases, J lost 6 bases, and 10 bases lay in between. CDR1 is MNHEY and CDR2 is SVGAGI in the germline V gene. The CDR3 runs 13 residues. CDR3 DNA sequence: TGTGCCAGCAGTTACAAGGGAGGGGATGGCTACACCTTC. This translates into CASSYKGGDGYTF.

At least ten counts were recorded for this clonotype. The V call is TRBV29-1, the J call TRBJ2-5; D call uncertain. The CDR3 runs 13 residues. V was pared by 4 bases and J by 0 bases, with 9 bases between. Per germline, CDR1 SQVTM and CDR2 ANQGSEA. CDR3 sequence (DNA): TGCAGCGTTGGTGCTGTTAACCAAGAGACCCAGTACTTC. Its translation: CSVGAVNQETQYF. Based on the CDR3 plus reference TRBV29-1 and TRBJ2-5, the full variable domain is SAVISQKPSRDICQRGTSLTIQCQVDSQVTMMFWYRQQPGQSLTLIATANQGSEATYESGFVIDKFPISRPNLTFSTLTVSNMSPEDSSIYLCSVGAVNQETQYFGPGTRLLVL.

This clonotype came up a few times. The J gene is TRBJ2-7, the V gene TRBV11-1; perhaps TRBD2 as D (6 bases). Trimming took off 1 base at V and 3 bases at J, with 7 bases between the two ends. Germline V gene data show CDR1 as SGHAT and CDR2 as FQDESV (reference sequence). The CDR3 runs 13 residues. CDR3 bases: TGTGCCAGCAGCTTAGGCGGGATCTACGAGCAGTACTTC. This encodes CASSLGGIYEQYF.

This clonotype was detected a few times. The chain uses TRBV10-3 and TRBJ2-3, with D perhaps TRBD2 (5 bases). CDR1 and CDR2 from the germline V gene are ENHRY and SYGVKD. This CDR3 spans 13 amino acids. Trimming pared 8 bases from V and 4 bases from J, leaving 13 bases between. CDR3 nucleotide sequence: TGTGCCATCGGCCCCCGGGATCCAGATACGCAGTATTTT. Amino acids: CAIGPRDPDTQYF.

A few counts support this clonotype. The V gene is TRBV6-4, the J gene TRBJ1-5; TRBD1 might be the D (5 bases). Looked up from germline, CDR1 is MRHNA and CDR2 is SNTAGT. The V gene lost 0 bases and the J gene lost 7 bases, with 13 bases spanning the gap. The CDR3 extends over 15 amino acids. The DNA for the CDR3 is TGTGCCAGCAGTGACTCCGGCCTTCCAGGGCAGCCCCAGCATTTT. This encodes CASSDSGLPGQPQHF.

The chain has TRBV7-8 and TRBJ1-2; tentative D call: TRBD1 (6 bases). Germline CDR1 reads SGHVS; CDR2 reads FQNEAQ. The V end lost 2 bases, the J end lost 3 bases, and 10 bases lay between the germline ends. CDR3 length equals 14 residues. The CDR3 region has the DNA TGTGCCAGCAGCTTATCGGGGGCCTACTATGGCTACACCTTC. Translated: CASSLSGAYYGYTF. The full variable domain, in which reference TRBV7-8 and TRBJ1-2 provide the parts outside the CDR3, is GAGVSQSPRYKVAKRGQDVALRCDPISGHVSLFWYQQALGQGPEFLTYFQNEAQLDKSGLPSDRFFAERPEGSVSTLKIQRTQQEDSAVYLCASSLSGAYYGYTFGSGTRLTVV.

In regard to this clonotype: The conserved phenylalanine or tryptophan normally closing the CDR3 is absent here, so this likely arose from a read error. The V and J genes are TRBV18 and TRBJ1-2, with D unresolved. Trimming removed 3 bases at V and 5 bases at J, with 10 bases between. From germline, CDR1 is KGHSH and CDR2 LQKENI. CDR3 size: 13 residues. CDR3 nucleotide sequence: TGTGCCAGCTCACCTGGACCGCTTTATGGCTACACCTGC. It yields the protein CASSPGPLYGYTC.

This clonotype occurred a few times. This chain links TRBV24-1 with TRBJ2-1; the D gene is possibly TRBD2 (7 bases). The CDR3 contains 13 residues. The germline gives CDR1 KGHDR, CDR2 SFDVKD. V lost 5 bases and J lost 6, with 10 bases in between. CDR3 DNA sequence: TGTGCCACCAGTGCCGGGGGGCCCAATGAGCAGTTCTTC. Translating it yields CATSAGGPNEQFF.

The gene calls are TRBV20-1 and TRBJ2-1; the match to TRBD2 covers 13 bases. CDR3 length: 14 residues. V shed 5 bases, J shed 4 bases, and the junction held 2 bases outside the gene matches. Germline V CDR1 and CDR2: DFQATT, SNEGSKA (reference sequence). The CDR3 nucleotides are TGCAGTGCTGTGACTAGCGGGGGGTACAATGAGCAGTTCTTC. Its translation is CSAVTSGGYNEQFF.

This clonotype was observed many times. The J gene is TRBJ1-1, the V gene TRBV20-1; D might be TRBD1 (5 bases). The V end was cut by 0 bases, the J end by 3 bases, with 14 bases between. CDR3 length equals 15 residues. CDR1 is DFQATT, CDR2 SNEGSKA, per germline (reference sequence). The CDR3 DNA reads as TGCAGTGCTAGAGATCTGGTGGGACTATACACTGAAGCTTTCTTT. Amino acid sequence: CSARDLVGLYTEAFF.

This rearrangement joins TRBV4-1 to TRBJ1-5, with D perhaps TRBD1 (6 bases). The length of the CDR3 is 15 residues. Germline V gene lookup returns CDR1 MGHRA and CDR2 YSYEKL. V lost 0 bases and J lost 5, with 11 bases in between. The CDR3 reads CASSQDRGAYQPQHF. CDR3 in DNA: TGCGCCAGCAGCCAAGATCGGGGGGCTTATCAGCCCCAGCATTTT.

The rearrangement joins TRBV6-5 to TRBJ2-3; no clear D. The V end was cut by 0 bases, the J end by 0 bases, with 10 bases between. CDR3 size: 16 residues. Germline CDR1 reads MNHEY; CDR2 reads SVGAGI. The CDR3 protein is CASSYSTTESTDTQYF. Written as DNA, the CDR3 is TGTGCCAGCAGTTACTCCACTACCGAAAGCACAGATACGCAGTATTTT.

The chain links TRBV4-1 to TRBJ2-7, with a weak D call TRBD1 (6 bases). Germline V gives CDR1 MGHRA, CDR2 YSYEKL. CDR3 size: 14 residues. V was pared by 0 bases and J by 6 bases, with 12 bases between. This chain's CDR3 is CASSQDGQLSEQYV. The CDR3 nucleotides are TGCGCCAGCAGCCAAGATGGACAGTTATCCGAGCAGTACGTC.

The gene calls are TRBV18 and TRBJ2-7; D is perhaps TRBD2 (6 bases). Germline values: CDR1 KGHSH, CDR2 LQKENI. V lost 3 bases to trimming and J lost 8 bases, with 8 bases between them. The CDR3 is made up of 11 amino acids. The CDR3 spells CASSPEGKQYF. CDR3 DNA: TGTGCCAGCTCACCGGAGGGTAAGCAGTACTTC.